These T cell receptor beta chains were read from a single sample in a study of shared clonotypes between healthy human individuals. Produced via immunoSEQ multiplex PCR; TCRdb's table is partial and in-frame only. The table records approximately 620,000 clones, around 97% of them present only once. Sequences were obtained from naive CD4+ T cells sorted from blood. The receptor source for this set is a woman aged 25 to 39 in good health. Each CDR3 is given with its conserved first and last residue. The D gene is left open where the match is weak.

d_gene: TRBD2; j_gene: TRBJ2-1; v_gene: TRBV4-2; CDR3nt: TGTGCCAGCAGCCAGACTAGCGGGAGAGTCAATGAGCAGTTCTTC; CDR3aa: CASSQTSGRVNEQFF
d_gene: TRBD1; j_gene: TRBJ2-5; v_gene: TRBV5-1; CDR3nt: TGCGCCAGCAGCTTGTTTGGGGACAGGGGGTCGGAGACCCAGTACTTC; CDR3aa: CASSLFGDRGSETQYF
d_gene: TRBD2; j_gene: TRBJ2-1; v_gene: TRBV11-2; CDR3nt: TGTGCCAGCAGCTCGGGACTAGACAATGAGCAGTTCTTC; CDR3aa: CASSSGLDNEQFF
d_gene: -; j_gene: TRBJ2-7; v_gene: TRBV6-6; CDR3nt: TGTGCCAGCAGTTATGCATTGTCCTACGAGCAGTACTTC; CDR3aa: CASSYALSYEQYF
d_gene: -; j_gene: TRBJ2-2; v_gene: TRBV12-5; CDR3nt: TGTGCTAGTGGCTCCGACCTTGAGCGTAAAGTCTCTGGGGAGCTGTTTTTT; CDR3aa: CASGSDLERKVSGELFF
d_gene: -; j_gene: TRBJ2-1; v_gene: TRBV28; CDR3nt: TGTGCCAGCAGTCCCACGAGGGGGAGGGCCTCCTACAATGAGCAGTTCTTC; CDR3aa: CASSPTRGRASYNEQFF
d_gene: TRBD2; j_gene: TRBJ2-2; v_gene: TRBV19; CDR3nt: TGTGCCAGTGAAAAGCGCGGGAGGTCGAACACCGGGGAGCTGTTTTTT; CDR3aa: CASEKRGRSNTGELFF
d_gene: -; j_gene: TRBJ1-1; v_gene: TRBV7-9; CDR3nt: TGTGCCAGCAGCTTAGAAGCTAACACTGAAGCTTTCTTT; CDR3aa: CASSLEANTEAFF
d_gene: -; j_gene: TRBJ2-2; v_gene: TRBV7-8; CDR3nt: TGTGCCAGCAGACCTCAGTGGACCGGGGAGCTGTTTTTT; CDR3aa: CASRPQWTGELFF
d_gene: -; j_gene: TRBJ1-4; v_gene: TRBV10-2; CDR3nt: TGCGCCAGCAGTGAGTCGACGGGAGCTAATGAAAAACTGTTTTTT; CDR3aa: CASSESTGANEKLFF
d_gene: -; j_gene: TRBJ2-2; v_gene: TRBV11-3; CDR3nt: TGTGCCAGCAGCTTAGCCTGGGGAAGCGGGGAGCTGTTTTTT; CDR3aa: CASSLAWGSGELFF
d_gene: -; j_gene: TRBJ2-7; v_gene: TRBV5-1; CDR3nt: TGCGCCAGCAGCTTGGGCAGGGCGGACGAGCAGTACTTC; CDR3aa: CASSLGRADEQYF
d_gene: -; j_gene: TRBJ2-7; v_gene: TRBV7-2; CDR3nt: TGTGCCAGCAGCCCGGGACGAGGCTACGAGCAGTACTTC; CDR3aa: CASSPGRGYEQYF
d_gene: -; j_gene: TRBJ2-1; v_gene: TRBV6-4; CDR3nt: TGTGCCAGCAGTGACGGGAGCCTCTCCTACAATGAGCAGTTCTTC; CDR3aa: CASSDGSLSYNEQFF
d_gene: -; j_gene: TRBJ1-1; v_gene: TRBV19; CDR3nt: TGTGCCAGCACCCCCCTGGGGCTGAGTGAAGCTTTCTTT; CDR3aa: CASTPLGLSEAFF
d_gene: -; j_gene: TRBJ1-1; v_gene: TRBV6-1; CDR3nt: TGTGCCAGCATTAATGATCTCCTGAACACTGAAGCTTTCTTT; CDR3aa: CASINDLLNTEAFF
d_gene: -; j_gene: TRBJ1-4; v_gene: TRBV7-2; CDR3nt: TGTGCCAGCGCCCCGTGGGGGAATGGCGAAAAACTGTTTTTT; CDR3aa: CASAPWGNGEKLFF
d_gene: -; j_gene: TRBJ1-1; v_gene: TRBV5-1; CDR3nt: TGCGCCAGCAGCTCCGAGATACAGGGCTCCACTGAAGCTTTCTTT; CDR3aa: CASSSEIQGSTEAFF
d_gene: -; j_gene: TRBJ2-7; v_gene: TRBV7-2; CDR3nt: TGTGCCAGCAGCTTAGCGCGGGCCGAGCAGTACTTC; CDR3aa: CASSLARAEQYF
d_gene: TRBD1; j_gene: TRBJ2-7; v_gene: TRBV28; CDR3nt: TGTGCCAGCAGTCGACAGGGGGTCTCGGGCTCCTACGAGCAGTACTTC; CDR3aa: CASSRQGVSGSYEQYF
d_gene: TRBD1; j_gene: TRBJ1-3; v_gene: TRBV6-5; CDR3nt: TGTGCCAGCAGCACGACAGGGGCGCAAGGAAACACCATATATTTT; CDR3aa: CASSTTGAQGNTIYF
d_gene: -; j_gene: TRBJ1-3; v_gene: TRBV19; CDR3nt: TGTGCCAGTAGTATGCGGGGGGGCCTTGGAAACACCATATATTTT; CDR3aa: CASSMRGGLGNTIYF
d_gene: -; j_gene: TRBJ1-2; v_gene: TRBV7-9; CDR3nt: TGTGCCAGCACCAAAAGGGGAACTGGCTACACCTTC; CDR3aa: CASTKRGTGYTF